The present T cell receptor (beta chain) was sequenced within a study of CD8+ T cells in alopecia areata. As for the study in general: In an open-label trial, patients got 5 to 10 mg tofacitinib twice daily.

V was cut by 3 bases and J by 4 bases, with 6 bases left in between. CDR1 is DFQATT, CDR2 SNEGSKA, per germline (reference sequence). The CDR3 is made up of 11 amino acids. Only one count was recorded for this clone. At the DNA level, this CDR3 is encoded by other sequences in the same sample as well. Investigators isolated RNA and reverse transcribed it into cDNA to act as the sequencing template. This table comes from immunoSEQ multiplex PCR, and its TCRdb copy is limited to in-frame clones, with some not included. The table shows roughly 250,000 clones, with 67% occurring only once. This sequence originates from a human donor with alopecia areata. Specimen: CD4+ T cells sorted from blood, collected at week 0. This chain uses TRBV20-1 with TRBJ2-5; D is uncertain. CDR3 in DNA: TGCAGTGCTAGTTTGGGAGAGACCCAGTACTTC. Amino acid sequence: CSASLGETQYF.